The subject of this entry is one TCR beta chain. The data are from a study of cytomegalovirus exposure and HLA in healthy donors. The repertoire was sequenced with immunoSEQ multiplex PCR; TCRdb's copy has only in-frame clones and lacks some. This table has some 44,000 clones, more than 85% appearing once. Germline assignment: CDR1 ENHRY and CDR2 SYGVKD. Losses at the gene ends were 4 bases for V and 3 bases for J; bases not matched to a gene: 2. The CDR3 is made up of 13 amino acids. This receptor was obtained from a man younger than 30 in good health and CMV-seronegative. Sequencing was performed on PBMCs. The J gene is TRBJ2-5, the V gene TRBV10-3; 7 bases are a match to TRBD1. The CDR3: CAISGGTEETQYF. The CDR3 nucleotides read TGTGCCATCAGTGGAGGGACAGAAGAGACCCAGTACTTC.